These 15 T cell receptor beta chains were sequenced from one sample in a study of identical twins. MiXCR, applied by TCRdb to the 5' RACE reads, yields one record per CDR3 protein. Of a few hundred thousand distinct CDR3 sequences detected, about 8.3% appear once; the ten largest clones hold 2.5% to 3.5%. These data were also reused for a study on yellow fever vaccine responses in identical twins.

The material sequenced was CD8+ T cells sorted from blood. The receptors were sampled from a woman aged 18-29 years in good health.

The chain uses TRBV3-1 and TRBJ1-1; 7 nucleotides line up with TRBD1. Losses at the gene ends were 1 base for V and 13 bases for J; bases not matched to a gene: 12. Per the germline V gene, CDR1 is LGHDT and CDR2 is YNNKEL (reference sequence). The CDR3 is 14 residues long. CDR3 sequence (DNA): TGTGCCAGCAGCCAAGGCATAGGGACAGATAAAGTTTTCTTT. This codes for CASSQGIGTDKVFF.

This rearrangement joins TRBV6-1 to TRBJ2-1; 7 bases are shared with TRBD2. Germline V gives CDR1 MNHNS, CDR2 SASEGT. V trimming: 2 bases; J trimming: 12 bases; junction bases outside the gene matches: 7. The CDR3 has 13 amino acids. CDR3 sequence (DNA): TGTGCCAGCAGTGAAATCGGGAGGACCGCGCAGTTCTTC. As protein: CASSEIGRTAQFF.

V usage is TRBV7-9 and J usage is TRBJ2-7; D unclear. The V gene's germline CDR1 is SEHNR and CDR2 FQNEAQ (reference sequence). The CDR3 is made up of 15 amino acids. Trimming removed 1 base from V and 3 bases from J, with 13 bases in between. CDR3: CASSLGVPALYEQYF. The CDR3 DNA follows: TGTGCCAGCAGCTTAGGGGTGCCCGCACTCTACGAGCAGTACTTC.

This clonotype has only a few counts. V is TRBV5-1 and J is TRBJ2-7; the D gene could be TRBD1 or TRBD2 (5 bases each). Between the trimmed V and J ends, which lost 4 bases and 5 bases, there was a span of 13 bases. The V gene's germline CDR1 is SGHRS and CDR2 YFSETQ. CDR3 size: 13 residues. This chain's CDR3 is CASSPPTGHEQYF. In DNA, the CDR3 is TGCGCCAGCAGCCCTCCGACGGGACACGAGCAGTACTTC.

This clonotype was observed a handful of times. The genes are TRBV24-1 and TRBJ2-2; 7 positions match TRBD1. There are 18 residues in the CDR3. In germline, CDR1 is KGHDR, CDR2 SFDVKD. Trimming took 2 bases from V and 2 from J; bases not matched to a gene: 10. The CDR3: CATSDYRGRASNTGELFF. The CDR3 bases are TGTGCCACCAGTGATTACAGGGGTAGGGCGTCCAACACCGGGGAGCTGTTTTTT.

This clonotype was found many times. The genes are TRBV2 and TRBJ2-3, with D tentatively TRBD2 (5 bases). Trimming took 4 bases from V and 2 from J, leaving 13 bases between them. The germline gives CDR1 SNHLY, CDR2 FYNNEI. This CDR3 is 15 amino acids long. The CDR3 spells CASSGLAPDTDTQYF. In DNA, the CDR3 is TGTGCCAGCAGTGGGCTAGCACCTGACACAGATACGCAGTATTTT. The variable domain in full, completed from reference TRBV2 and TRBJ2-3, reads EPEVTQTPSHQVTQMGQEVILRCVPISNHLYFYWYRQILGQKVEFLVSFYNNEISEKSEIFDDQFSVERPDGSNFTLKIRSTKLEDSAMYFCASSGLAPDTDTQYFGPGTRLTVL.

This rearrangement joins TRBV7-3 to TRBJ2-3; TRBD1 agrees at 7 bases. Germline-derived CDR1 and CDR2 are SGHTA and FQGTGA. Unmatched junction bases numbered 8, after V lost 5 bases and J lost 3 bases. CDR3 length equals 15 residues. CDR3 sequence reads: CASSTYGTATDTQYF. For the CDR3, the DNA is TGTGCCAGCAGCACCTATGGGACAGCAACAGATACGCAGTATTTT.

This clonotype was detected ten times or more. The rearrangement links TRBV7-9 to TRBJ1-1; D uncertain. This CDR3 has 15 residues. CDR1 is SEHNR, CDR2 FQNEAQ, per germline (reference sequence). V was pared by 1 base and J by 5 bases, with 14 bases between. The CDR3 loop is CASSLEPGGGTEAFF. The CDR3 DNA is TGTGCCAGCAGCTTAGAACCAGGTGGTGGGACTGAAGCTTTCTTT.

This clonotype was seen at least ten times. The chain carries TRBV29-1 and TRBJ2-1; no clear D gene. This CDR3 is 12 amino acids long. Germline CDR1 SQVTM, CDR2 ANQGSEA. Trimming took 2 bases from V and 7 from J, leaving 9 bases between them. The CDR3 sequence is CSVEWQVNEQFF. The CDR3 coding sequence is TGCAGCGTTGAATGGCAGGTTAATGAGCAGTTCTTC.

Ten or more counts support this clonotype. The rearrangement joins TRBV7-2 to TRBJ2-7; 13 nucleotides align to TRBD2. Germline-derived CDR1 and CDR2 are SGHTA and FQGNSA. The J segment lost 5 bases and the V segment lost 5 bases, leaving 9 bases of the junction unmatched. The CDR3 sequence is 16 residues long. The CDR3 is CASSTGTSGDAHEQYF. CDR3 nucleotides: TGTGCCAGCAGCACCGGGACTAGCGGGGACGCCCACGAGCAGTACTTC.

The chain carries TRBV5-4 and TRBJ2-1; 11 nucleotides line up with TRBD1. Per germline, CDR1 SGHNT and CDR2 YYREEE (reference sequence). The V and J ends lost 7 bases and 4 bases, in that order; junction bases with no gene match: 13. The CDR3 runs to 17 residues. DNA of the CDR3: TGTGCCAGCTTGCCCTATGCCGGGACAGGGGGTTACAATGAGCAGTTCTTC. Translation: CASLPYAGTGGYNEQFF.

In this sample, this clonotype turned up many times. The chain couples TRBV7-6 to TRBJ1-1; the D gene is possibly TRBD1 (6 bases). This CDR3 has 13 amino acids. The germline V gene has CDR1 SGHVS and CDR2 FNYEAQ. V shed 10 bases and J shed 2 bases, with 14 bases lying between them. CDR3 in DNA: TGTGCCATCGCGGGGGGCGAAAACACTGAAGCTTTCTTT. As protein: CAIAGGENTEAFF. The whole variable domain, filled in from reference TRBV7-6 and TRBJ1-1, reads GAGVSQSPRYKVTKRGQDVALRCDPISGHVSLYWYRQALGQGPEFLTYFNYEAQQDKSGLPNDRFSAERPEGSISTLTIQRTEQRDSAMYRCAIAGGENTEAFFGQGTRLTVV.

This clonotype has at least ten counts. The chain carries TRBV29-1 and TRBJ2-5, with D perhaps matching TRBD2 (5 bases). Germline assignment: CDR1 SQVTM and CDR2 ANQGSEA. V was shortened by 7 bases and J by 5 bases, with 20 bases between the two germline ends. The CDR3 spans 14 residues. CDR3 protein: CSAHLALEWETQYF. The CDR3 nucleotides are TGCAGCGCCCACCTAGCCCTTGAGTGGGAGACCCAGTACTTC.

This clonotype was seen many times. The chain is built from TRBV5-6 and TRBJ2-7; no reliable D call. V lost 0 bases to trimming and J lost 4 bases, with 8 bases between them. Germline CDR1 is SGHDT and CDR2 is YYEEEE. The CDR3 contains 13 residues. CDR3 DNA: TGTGCCAGCAGCTTGGCTATAGGGTACGAGCAGTACTTC. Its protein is CASSLAIGYEQYF.

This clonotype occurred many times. CDR3 nucleotides: TGCAGTGCTACAATAGCGGGAGGCTCCTACGAGCAGTACTTC. This encodes CSATIAGGSYEQYF. This sequence joins TRBV20-1 and TRBJ2-7; 10 bases fit TRBD2. The germline V gene encodes CDR1 DFQATT and CDR2 SNEGSKA (reference sequence). There are 14 residues in the CDR3. The V segment lost 4 bases and the J segment 0 bases; nucleotides outside the gene matches: 3.